A single sample gave rise to the 25 T cell receptor beta chains below, sequenced in a study of post-analysis software for immune sequencing data. cDNA libraries for TCR beta contained unique molecular identifiers. A single record per CDR3 protein comes from TCRdb applying MiXCR to the PCR reads. The sample comprises roughly 410,000 distinct CDR3 sequences, around a third of which are singletons, and around an eighth rests with the top ten. These receptors have no known antigen. Study-wide results and caveats: Five or six TRBV segments (TRBV5-6, TRBV5-1 and TRBV20-1 among them) occurred more frequently in patients than in controls.

Sequenced input: blood. These receptor sequences come from a girl aged 5-17 years with multiple sclerosis.

V usage is TRBV4-1 and J usage is TRBJ1-2; 7 bases match TRBD1. Trimming at V came to 1 base and at J to 7 bases, leaving 12 bases not matched to a gene. The CDR3 is 16 amino acids. CDR1 MGHRA and CDR2 YSYEKL come from the germline V gene. The CDR3 bases are TGCGCCAGCAGCCAAGGAGGGGGCTACCCTATCGCTGGCTACACCTTC. This translates into CASSQGGGYPIAGYTF.

The CDR3 protein is CASRWGGTATNEKLFF. The CDR3 nucleotides are TGTGCCAGCAGGTGGGGAGGCACTGCAACTAATGAAAAACTGTTTTTT. This sequence joins TRBV11-2 and TRBJ1-4, with D unresolved. V was cut by 6 bases and J by 0 bases, with 14 bases left in between. This CDR3 is built from 16 residues. Germline CDR1 SGHAT, CDR2 FQNNGV. The full variable domain, rest sourced from reference TRBV11-2 and TRBJ1-4, is EAGVAQSPRYKIIEKRQSVAFWCNPISGHATLYWYQQILGQGPKLLIQFQNNGVVDDSQLPKDRFSAERLKGVDSTLKIQPAKLEDSAVYLCASRWGGTATNEKLFFGSGTQLSVL.

The V gene is TRBV20-1, the J gene TRBJ2-7; D unclear. The CDR3 loop spans 14 amino acids. CDR1 is DFQATT, CDR2 SNEGSKA, per germline (reference sequence). Between the trimmed V and J ends, which lost 5 bases and 4 bases, there was a span of 18 bases. As DNA, the CDR3 is TGCAGTGCTGCTCCCAACCCCGGTGTTTACGAGCAGTACTTC. It is translated as CSAAPNPGVYEQYF.

This clonotype has a handful of counts. The chain employs TRBV7-9 and TRBJ1-2; D is unclear. The CDR3 loop spans 14 amino acids. Between the trimmed V and J ends, which lost 1 base and 8 bases, there was a span of 14 bases. The germline V gene encodes CDR1 SEHNR and CDR2 FQNEAQ (reference sequence). CDR3 DNA: TGTGCCAGCAGCTTAGATGCTGGATCGAACGGCTACACCTTC. Translation: CASSLDAGSNGYTF.

Notes on this clonotype: A much larger clone differs by one base, so this may be a read error. The chain couples TRBV7-9 to TRBJ2-3; tentatively, D is TRBD1 (5 bases). V dropped 3 bases and J dropped 2 bases, with 9 bases sitting between them. CDR1 and CDR2 (germline): SEHNR, FQNEAQ (reference sequence). This CDR3 comprises 14 residues. CDR3 protein: CASSFGANTDTQYF. CDR3 DNA sequence: TGTGCCAGCAGCTTTGGGGCTAACACAGATACGCAGTATTTT.

V usage is TRBV6-1 and J usage is TRBJ1-2; 7 bases line up with TRBD1. The CDR3 runs to 15 residues. Looked up from germline, CDR1 is MNHNS and CDR2 is SASEGT. With 6 bases clipped from V and 3 bases from J, the junction kept 10 bases outside the gene matches. The CDR3 DNA reads as TGTGCCAGCAGGATTCTCTCAGGGGGTGACTATGGCTACACCTTC. Translation gives CASRILSGGDYGYTF.

The CDR3 sequence is CSVIGKRVRETQYF. The DNA for the CDR3 is TGCAGTGTGATCGGGAAAAGGGTTCGAGAGACCCAGTACTTC. The chain combines TRBV20-1 with TRBJ2-7, with D perhaps matching TRBD2 (5 bases). With the DNA end fitting TRBJ2-5 better, the J assignment may be wrong. This CDR3 has 14 amino acids. Germline loops: CDR1 DFQATT, CDR2 SNEGSKA (reference sequence).

V gene TRBV7-9 combines with J gene TRBJ2-5; tentative D call: TRBD2 (7 bases). The DNA end is a closer match to TRBJ2-4, so the J assignment may be wrong. This CDR3 comprises 16 residues. The germline CDR1 and CDR2 sequences are SEHNR and FQNEAQ (reference sequence). The CDR3 coding sequence is TGTGCCAGCAGCTTAGGGGAGGGGGAGCCAGCGAACATTCAGTACTTC. It translates to CASSLGEGEPANIQYF.

The V call is TRBV9, the J call TRBJ2-3, with D uncertain. CDR1 is SGDLS, CDR2 YYNGEE, per germline. V was clipped by 0 bases and J by 4 bases, with 9 bases between them. There are 14 residues in the CDR3. The CDR3 is CASSVGVTADTQYF. The CDR3 DNA sequence: TGTGCCAGCAGCGTAGGGGTTACCGCAGATACGCAGTATTTT.

There are a few counts of this clonotype. The chain joins TRBV12-3 or TRBV12-4 to TRBJ2-3; a weak D match, TRBD1 (5 bases). V shed 3 bases and J shed 1 base, with 11 bases lying between them. The CDR3 length is 15 residues. CDR3 sequence (DNA): TGTGCCAGCAGTTTCCCCGACAGAGGCACAGATACGCAGTATTTT. Its translation: CASSFPDRGTDTQYF.

The V gene is TRBV5-1, the J gene TRBJ2-3, with 7 bases identical to TRBD2. The CDR3 loop spans 13 amino acids. Germline CDR1 and CDR2: SGHRS and YFSETQ. This CDR3 is CVSRSGVGDTQYF. CDR3 nucleotide sequence: TGCGTCTCGCGGAGCGGGGTGGGAGATACGCAGTATTTT.

The chain employs TRBV4-2 and TRBJ1-1; D is unresolved. Germline V gene sequence: CDR1 LGHNA, CDR2 YNFKEQ. The CDR3 totals 14 residues. V lost 1 base and J lost 0, with 6 bases in between. CDR3 loop: CASSQGNMNTEAFF. The CDR3 DNA sequence: TGTGCCAGCAGCCAAGGGAATATGAACACTGAAGCTTTCTTT.

A few counts support this clonotype. This rearrangement joins TRBV29-1 to TRBJ2-3, with D unclear. V was cut by 2 bases and J by 2 bases, with 11 bases left in between. Germline CDR1 is SQVTM and CDR2 is ANQGSEA. CDR3 size: 14 residues. The CDR3 here is CSVEQSVYTDTQYF. CDR3 DNA sequence: TGCAGCGTTGAACAAAGCGTTTACACAGATACGCAGTATTTT.

The chain is built from TRBV30 and TRBJ2-7; 9 positions match TRBD1. Germline assignment: CDR1 GTSNPN and CDR2 SVGIG (reference sequence). The CDR3 runs to 11 residues. V dropped 5 bases and J dropped 6; count of bases not matched to a gene: 2. Here the CDR3 reads CAWGTGTEQYF. The CDR3 DNA is TGTGCCTGGGGGACAGGGACCGAGCAGTACTTC.

The chain recombines TRBV6-5 with TRBJ2-1, with D perhaps TRBD2 (7 bases). V dropped 6 bases and J dropped 3 bases, with 15 bases sitting between them. The CDR3 has 15 amino acids. Germline CDR1 reads MNHEY; CDR2 reads SVGAGI. The CDR3 region is CASSSRGRVYNEQFF. The CDR3 DNA follows: TGTGCCAGCAGCTCGCGGGGGCGAGTCTACAATGAGCAGTTCTTC.

This clonotype was detected a few times. The chain links TRBV6-5 to TRBJ2-5, with 11 bases fitting TRBD2. J lost 7 bases, V lost 2 bases, and 6 bases had no gene match. The CDR3 totals 15 residues. Germline V gene lookup returns CDR1 MNHEY and CDR2 SVGAGI. CDR3 protein: CASSYTGTSGSTQYF. In DNA form, the CDR3 reads TGTGCCAGCAGTTACACCGGGACTAGCGGCTCGACCCAGTACTTC.

This clonotype has more than one count but fewer than ten. The gene calls are TRBV24-1 and TRBJ2-1; TRBD1 or TRBD2 may be the D gene (6 bases each). The CDR3 has 14 residues. Germline loops: CDR1 KGHDR, CDR2 SFDVKD. Between the trimmed V and J ends, which lost 2 bases and 9 bases, there was a span of 13 bases. The CDR3 nucleotides read TGTGCCACCAGTGATTACCAAAGGGGGGTTGAGCAGTTCTTC. Translation gives CATSDYQRGVEQFF.

This clonotype was counted between two and nine times. The rearrangement joins TRBV20-1 to TRBJ1-1; D gene uncertain. Germline CDR1 is DFQATT and CDR2 is SNEGSKA (reference sequence). Trimming stripped 3 bases from V and 10 bases from J, with 15 bases between. The CDR3 contains 12 residues. The CDR3 loop is CSARGEHVVAFF. DNA for the CDR3: TGCAGTGCTAGGGGAGAACATGTTGTAGCTTTCTTT.

CDR3: CSALWDSNQPQHF. Here the CDR3 DNA reads TGCAGTGCTCTTTGGGACAGCAATCAGCCCCAGCATTTT. V usage is TRBV20-1 and J usage is TRBJ1-5; weak D call: TRBD1 (5 bases). CDR1 and CDR2 from the germline V gene are DFQATT and SNEGSKA (reference sequence). The CDR3 length is 13 residues. Trimming shortened V by 5 bases and J by 1 base, and 9 bases separated the two germline ends.

A word on this clonotype: A junction boundary mismatches the germline segment, possibly from a read error. This chain connects TRBV5-5 to TRBJ1-2; 8 bases map to TRBD1. Germline V gene sequence: CDR1 SGHKS, CDR2 YYEKEE (reference sequence). The CDR3 covers 17 residues. CDR3 loop: CASTLSSQGARYYGYTF. The CDR3 DNA reads TGTGCCAGCACCTTGAGCTCCCAGGGGGCGAGGTACTATGGCTACACCTTC.

This clonotype turned up a few times. The chain combines TRBV10-3 with TRBJ1-2; D is undetermined. The CDR3 covers 13 residues. Germline CDR1 and CDR2: ENHRY and SYGVKD. V lost 10 bases and J 4 bases, leaving 16 bases between the germline ends. The CDR3 here is CATEDKVGYGYTF. The CDR3 nucleotides are TGTGCCACCGAAGACAAGGTGGGCTATGGCTACACCTTC.

The chain links TRBV20-1 to TRBJ1-1; D is unresolved. V lost 0 bases to trimming and J lost 11 bases, with 16 bases between them. The CDR3 is 13 amino acids. Germline V gene lookup returns CDR1 DFQATT and CDR2 SNEGSKA (reference sequence). CDR3 region: CSARDHIGDGAFF. In DNA form, the CDR3 reads TGCAGTGCTAGAGATCATATCGGAGATGGGGCTTTCTTT.

The table lists this clonotype with a few counts. This sequence joins TRBV18 and TRBJ2-5, with 10 positions matching TRBD1. The ends lost 2 bases at V and 5 bases at J; junction bases unmatched: 5. Germline CDR1 reads KGHSH; CDR2 reads LQKENI. This CDR3 spans 15 amino acids. The CDR3 coding sequence is TGTGCCAGCTCACCAATGACAGGGGGCTCGGAGACCCAGTACTTC. Residues: CASSPMTGGSETQYF.

The chain combines TRBV7-2 with TRBJ1-1; D possibly corresponds to TRBD1 (5 bases). This CDR3 is 14 amino acids long. Deletions cut 1 base from V and 3 bases from J, with 9 bases between. Looked up from germline, CDR1 is SGHTA and CDR2 is FQGNSA. The CDR3 DNA reads as TGTGCCAGCAGCTTAGACGGGGCCGACACTGAAGCTTTCTTT. It encodes CASSLDGADTEAFF. Using reference TRBV7-2 and TRBJ1-1 for the parts outside the CDR3, the full variable domain is GAGVSQSPSNKVTEKGKDVELRCDPISGHTALYWYRQSLGQGLEFLIYFQGNSAPDKSGLPSDRFSAERTGGSVSTLTIQRTQQEDSAVYLCASSLDGADTEAFFGQGTRLTVV.

The chain combines TRBV9 with TRBJ2-3, with D perhaps being TRBD1 or TRBD2 (5 bases each). Germline V lookup: CDR1 SGDLS, CDR2 YYNGEE. The germline V and J ends were trimmed by 0 bases and 0 bases, with 8 bases remaining between them. This CDR3 has 15 residues. The CDR3 loop reads CASSVVGASTDTQYF. CDR3 sequence (DNA): TGTGCCAGCAGCGTAGTCGGGGCTAGCACAGATACGCAGTATTTT.